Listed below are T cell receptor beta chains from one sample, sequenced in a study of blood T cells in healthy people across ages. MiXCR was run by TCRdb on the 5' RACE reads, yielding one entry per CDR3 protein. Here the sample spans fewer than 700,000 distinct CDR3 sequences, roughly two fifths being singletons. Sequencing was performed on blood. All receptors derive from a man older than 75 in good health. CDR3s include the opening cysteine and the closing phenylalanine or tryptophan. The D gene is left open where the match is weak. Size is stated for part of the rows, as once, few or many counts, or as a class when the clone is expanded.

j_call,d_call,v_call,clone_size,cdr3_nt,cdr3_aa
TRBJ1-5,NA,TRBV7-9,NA,TGTGCCAGCAGCATAGACGGGAACAATCAGCCCCAGCATTTT,CASSIDGNNQPQHF
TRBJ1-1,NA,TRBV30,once,TGTGCCTGGAGTGTACTAATGTTAGGGACTGAAGCTTTCTTT,CAWSVLMLGTEAFF
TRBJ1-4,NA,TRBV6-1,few,TGTGCCAGCAGTGAAATCGGAAAACTGTTTTTT,CASSEIGKLFF
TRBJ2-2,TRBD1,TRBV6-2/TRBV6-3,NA,TGTGCCAGCATTACGGGACAGGACACCACCGGGGAGCTGTTTTTT,CASITGQDTTGELFF
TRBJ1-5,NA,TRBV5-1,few,TGCGCCAGCAGCTTGGGGGGAAGGAAGGGCAATCAGCCCCAGCATTTT,CASSLGGRKGNQPQHF
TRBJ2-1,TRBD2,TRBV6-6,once,TGTGCCAGCAGTTACTCGGGAGGGGTCGATACGCAGTTCTTC,CASSYSGGVDTQFF
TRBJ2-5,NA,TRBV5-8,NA,TGTGCCAGCAGCCCAAAGGGCGACCAGAAAGAGACCCAGTACTTC,CASSPKGDQKETQYF
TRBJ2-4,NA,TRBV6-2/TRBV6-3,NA,TGTGCCAGCGCCCCAACGGGGCCGCACATTCAGTACTTC,CASAPTGPHIQYF
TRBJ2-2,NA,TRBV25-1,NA,TGTGCCAGCAGTGAATCAGTAATTGGGGAGCTGTTTTTT,CASSESVIGELFF
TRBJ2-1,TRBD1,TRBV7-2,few,TGTGCCAGCAGCTTAGGGACAGGGTTTGGGCAGTTCTTC,CASSLGTGFGQFF
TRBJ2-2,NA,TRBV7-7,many,TGTGCCAGCAGCCAGCTTAGTATGGCCTCCGGGGAGCTGTTTTTT,CASSQLSMASGELFF
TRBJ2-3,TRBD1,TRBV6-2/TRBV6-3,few,TGTGCCAGCAGCACCGGGACAGGGACAACAGATACGCAGTATTTT,CASSTGTGTTDTQYF
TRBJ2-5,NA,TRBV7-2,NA,TGTGCCAGCAGCTTAGATTATAGCGGATTAGAGACCCAGTACTTC,CASSLDYSGLETQYF
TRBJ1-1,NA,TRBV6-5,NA,TGTGCCAGCTTGAGGGCTACATTCGAAAACACTGAAGCTTTCTTT,CASLRATFENTEAFF
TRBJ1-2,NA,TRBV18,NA,TGTGCCAGCTCACCGGGACGGACTTTTGGCTACACCTTC,CASSPGRTFGYTF
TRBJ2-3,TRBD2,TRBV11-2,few,TGTGCCAGCAGCTTAAGCGGGGCCCCGGCAGATACGCAGTATTTT,CASSLSGAPADTQYF
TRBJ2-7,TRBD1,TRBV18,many,TGTGCCAGCTCACCAGGGACAGGGAAATACGAGCAGTACTTC,CASSPGTGKYEQYF
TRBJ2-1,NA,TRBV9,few,TGTGCCAGCAGCATATACCAGGGAACTAATGAGCAGTTCTTC,CASSIYQGTNEQFF
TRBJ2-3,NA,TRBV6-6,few,TGTGCCAGCAGTCAGTCCGACGATACGCAGTATTTT,CASSQSDDTQYF
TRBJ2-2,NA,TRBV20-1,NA,TGCAGTGCTTACCCATTGATTCGAGACACCGGGGAGCTGTTTTTT,CSAYPLIRDTGELFF
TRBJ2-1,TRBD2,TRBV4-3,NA,TGCGCCAGCAGCGCCAGGGGACTAGCGGGAGGGCCGGTCTACAATGAGCAGTTCTTC,CASSARGLAGGPVYNEQFF
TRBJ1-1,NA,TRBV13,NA,TGTGCCAGCAGCTCGGGGTCTTCCGATATGAACACTGAAGCTTTCTTT,CASSSGSSDMNTEAFF
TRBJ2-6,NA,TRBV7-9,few,TGTGCCAGCAGCCCCCGACTCTCGAGGAGCGTCCTGACTTTC,CASSPRLSRSVLTF
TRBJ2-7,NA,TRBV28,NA,TGTGCCAGCAGTTTTCATATTGGCAGAGGGTTCTCCTACGAGCAGTACTTC,CASSFHIGRGFSYEQYF
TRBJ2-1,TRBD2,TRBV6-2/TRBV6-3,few,TGTGCCAGCAGTTACGTCTCGGGAGGGTCGAATGAGCAGTTCTTC,CASSYVSGGSNEQFF
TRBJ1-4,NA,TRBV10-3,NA,TGTGCCATCAGCCCCGGGACGGGACAATCGAATGAAAAACTGTTTTTT,CAISPGTGQSNEKLFF